This is a list of T cell receptor beta chains from one sample in a study of blood T cells in healthy people across ages. A single record per CDR3 protein comes from TCRdb applying MiXCR to the 5' RACE reads. The sample contains approximately 320,000 distinct CDR3 sequences, less than 30% of which appear only once. Specimen: blood. These receptors all stem from a woman in her 70s in good health. Each CDR3 is given without its conserved first and last residue.

SARLTEGGDTGELF TRBJ2-2 TRBV20-1
ASRGPGQTRGDTEAF TRBJ1-1 TRBV2
ASSSRTGNNQPQH TRBJ1-5 TRBV7-2
ASSQGAGPDYEQY TRBJ2-7 TRBV3-1
ASRLAGDVDTQY TRBJ2-3 TRBV6-5
ASSQGTHSPLH TRBJ1-6 TRBV3-1
ATSRGTGLNTGELF TRBJ2-2 TRBV15
ASSQEHTSGVTGELF TRBJ2-2 TRBV4-3
ASSYRQFPLYQETQY TRBJ2-5 TRBV6-6
ASSPSSGRVYEQY . TRBV3-1
ASSEGILATSYNEQF TRBJ2-1 TRBV5-5
ASSQGHISYNEQF TRBJ2-1 TRBV3-1
ASSLGGRGSDTQY TRBJ2-3 TRBV11-2
ASWGTGNTGELF TRBJ2-2 TRBV3-1
ASSSGIYYEQY TRBJ2-7 TRBV7-2
ASSLKGGTHSTQY TRBJ2-3 TRBV7-2
ASSRIGTSGRAYEQF TRBJ2-1 TRBV6-2/TRBV6-3
ASSSPNRNNEQF TRBJ2-1 TRBV6-6
ASSPGVQGNREQY TRBJ2-7 TRBV11-2
ASSYGSSGSLYEQY TRBJ2-7 TRBV6-2/TRBV6-3
ASSSLTTSNTGELF TRBJ2-2 TRBV6-5
ASSPGLGDYNEQF TRBJ2-1 TRBV28
ASRWGQGDSPLH TRBJ1-6 TRBV6-5
ASSQDLSAGGPRETQY TRBJ2-5 TRBV3-1
ASSQPSGPAGCRDEQF TRBJ2-1 TRBV23-1
SARGGDRSSPLH TRBJ1-6 TRBV20-1
SAGGQAGGEKLF TRBJ1-4 TRBV20-1